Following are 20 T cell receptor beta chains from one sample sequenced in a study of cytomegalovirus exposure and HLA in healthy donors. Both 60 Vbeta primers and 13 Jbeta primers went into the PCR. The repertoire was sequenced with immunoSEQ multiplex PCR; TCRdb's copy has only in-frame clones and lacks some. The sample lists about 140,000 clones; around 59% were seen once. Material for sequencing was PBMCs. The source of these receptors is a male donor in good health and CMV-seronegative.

CDR3 coding DNA: TGTGCCAGCAGCTTGGGTCCCCGGACAGGGCCGGAGACCCAGTACTTC. Translating it yields CASSLGPRTGPETQYF. The V gene is TRBV5-4, the J gene TRBJ2-5; 8 nucleotides match TRBD1. CDR1 and CDR2 from the germline V gene are SGHNT and YYREEE (reference sequence). Germline trimming cut 0 bases from V and 5 bases from J; bases unmatched to any gene: 9. CDR3 length equals 16 residues.

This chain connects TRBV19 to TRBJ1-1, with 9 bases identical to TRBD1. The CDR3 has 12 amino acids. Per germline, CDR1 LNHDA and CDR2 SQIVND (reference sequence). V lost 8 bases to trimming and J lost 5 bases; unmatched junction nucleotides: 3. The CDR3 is CASDRGTTEAFF. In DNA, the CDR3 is TGTGCCAGTGACAGGGGGACGACTGAAGCTTTCTTT.

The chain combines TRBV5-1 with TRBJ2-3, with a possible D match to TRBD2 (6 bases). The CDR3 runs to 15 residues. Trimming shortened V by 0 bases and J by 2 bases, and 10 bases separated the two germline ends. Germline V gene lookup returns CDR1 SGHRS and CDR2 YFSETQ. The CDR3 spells CASSLGAGTTDTQYF. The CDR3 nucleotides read TGCGCCAGCAGCTTGGGTGCGGGGACCACAGATACGCAGTATTTT.

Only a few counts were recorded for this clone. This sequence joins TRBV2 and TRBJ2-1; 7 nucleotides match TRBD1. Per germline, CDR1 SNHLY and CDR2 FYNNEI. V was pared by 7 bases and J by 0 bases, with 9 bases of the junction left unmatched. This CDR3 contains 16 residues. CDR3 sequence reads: CASNQQGSRSYNEQFF. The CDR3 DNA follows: TGTGCCAGCAACCAACAGGGGTCCCGCTCCTACAATGAGCAGTTCTTC. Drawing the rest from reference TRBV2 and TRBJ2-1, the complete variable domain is EPEVTQTPSHQVTQMGQEVILRCVPISNHLYFYWYRQILGQKVEFLVSFYNNEISEKSEIFDDQFSVERPDGSNFTLKIRSTKLEDSAMYFCASNQQGSRSYNEQFFGPGTRLTVL.

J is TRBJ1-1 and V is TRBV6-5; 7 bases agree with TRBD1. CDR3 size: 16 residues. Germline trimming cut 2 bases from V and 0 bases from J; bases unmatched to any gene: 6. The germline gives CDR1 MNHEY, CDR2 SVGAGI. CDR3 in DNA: TGTGCCAGCAGTTACGGCCAGGGGGTTTTGAACACTGAAGCTTTCTTT. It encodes CASSYGQGVLNTEAFF.

CDR3 sequence reads: CASSQVNFGTGKPDTQYF. Written as DNA, the CDR3 is TGTGCCAGCAGCCAAGTCAACTTTGGGACAGGGAAACCAGATACGCAGTATTTT. The chain is built from TRBV4-2 and TRBJ2-3, with 9 positions matching TRBD1. The germline gives CDR1 LGHNA, CDR2 YNFKEQ. There are 18 residues in the CDR3. With 1 base clipped from V and 4 bases from J, the junction kept 12 bases outside the gene matches.

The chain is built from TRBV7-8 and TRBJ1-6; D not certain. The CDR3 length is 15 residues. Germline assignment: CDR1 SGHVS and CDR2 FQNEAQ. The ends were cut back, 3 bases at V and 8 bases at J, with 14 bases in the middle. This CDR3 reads CASSFSYMSDSPLHF. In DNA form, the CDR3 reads TGTGCCAGCAGCTTCAGTTATATGAGCGATTCACCCCTCCACTTT. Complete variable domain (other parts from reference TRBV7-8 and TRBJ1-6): GAGVSQSPRYKVAKRGQDVALRCDPISGHVSLFWYQQALGQGPEFLTYFQNEAQLDKSGLPSDRFFAERPEGSVSTLKIQRTQQEDSAVYLCASSFSYMSDSPLHFGNGTRLTVT.

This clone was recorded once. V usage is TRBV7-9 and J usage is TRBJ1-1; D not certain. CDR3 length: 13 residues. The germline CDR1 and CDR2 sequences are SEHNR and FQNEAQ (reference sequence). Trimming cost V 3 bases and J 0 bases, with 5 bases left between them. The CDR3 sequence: CASSFRVNTEAFF. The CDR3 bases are TGTGCCAGCAGCTTCCGGGTGAACACTGAAGCTTTCTTT.

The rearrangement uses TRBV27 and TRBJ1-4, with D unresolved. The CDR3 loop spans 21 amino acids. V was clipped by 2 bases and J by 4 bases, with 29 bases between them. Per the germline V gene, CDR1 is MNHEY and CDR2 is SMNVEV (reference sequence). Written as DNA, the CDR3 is TGTGCCAGCAGTTTAAGCGGTATTGGGAAGACATATGCCTCAGGTAATGAAAAACTGTTTTTT. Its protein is CASSLSGIGKTYASGNEKLFF.

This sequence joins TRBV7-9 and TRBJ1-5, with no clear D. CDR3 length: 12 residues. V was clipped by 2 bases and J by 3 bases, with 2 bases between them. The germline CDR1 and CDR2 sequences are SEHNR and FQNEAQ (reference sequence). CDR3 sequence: CASSLLNQPQHF. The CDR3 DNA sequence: TGTGCCAGCAGCTTACTCAATCAGCCCCAGCATTTT.

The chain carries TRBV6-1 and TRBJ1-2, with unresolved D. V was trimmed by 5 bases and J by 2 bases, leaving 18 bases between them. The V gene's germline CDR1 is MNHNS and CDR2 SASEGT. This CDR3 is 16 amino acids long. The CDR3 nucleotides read TGTGCCAGCAGTAAAGTCCGCCCAGACGGGAACTATGGCTACACCTTC. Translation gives CASSKVRPDGNYGYTF.

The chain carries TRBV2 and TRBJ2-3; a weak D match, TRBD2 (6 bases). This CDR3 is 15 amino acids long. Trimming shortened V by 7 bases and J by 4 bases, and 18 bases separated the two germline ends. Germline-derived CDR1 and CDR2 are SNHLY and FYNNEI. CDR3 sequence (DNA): TGTGCCAGCACCGCGACTAGTTTTAGCCCAGATACGCAGTATTTT. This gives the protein CASTATSFSPDTQYF.

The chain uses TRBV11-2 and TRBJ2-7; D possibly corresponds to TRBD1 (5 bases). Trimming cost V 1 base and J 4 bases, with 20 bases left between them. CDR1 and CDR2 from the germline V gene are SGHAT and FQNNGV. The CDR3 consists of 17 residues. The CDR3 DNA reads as TGTGCCAGCAGCTTAGTGGGTCTGGCTTCCTCAGGGTACGAGCAGTACTTC. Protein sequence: CASSLVGLASSGYEQYF.

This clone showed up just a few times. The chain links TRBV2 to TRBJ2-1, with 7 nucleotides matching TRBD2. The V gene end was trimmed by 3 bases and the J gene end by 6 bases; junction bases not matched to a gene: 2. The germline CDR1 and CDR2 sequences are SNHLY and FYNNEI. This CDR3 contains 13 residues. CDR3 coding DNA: TGTGCCAGCAGTGACCGGGGGGTCAATGAGCAGTTCTTC. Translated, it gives CASSDRGVNEQFF.

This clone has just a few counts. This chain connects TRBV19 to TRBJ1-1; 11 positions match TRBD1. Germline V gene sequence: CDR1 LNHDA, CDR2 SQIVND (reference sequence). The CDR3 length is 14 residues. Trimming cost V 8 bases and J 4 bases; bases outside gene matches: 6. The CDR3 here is CASRTGGAPTEAFF. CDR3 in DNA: TGTGCCAGTCGGACAGGGGGCGCCCCCACTGAAGCTTTCTTT.

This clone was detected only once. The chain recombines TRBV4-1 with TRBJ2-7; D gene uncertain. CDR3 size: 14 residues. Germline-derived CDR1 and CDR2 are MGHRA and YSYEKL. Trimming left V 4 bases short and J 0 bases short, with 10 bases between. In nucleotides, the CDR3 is TGCGCCAGCAGCCCCGGGTCCTACTCCTACGAGCAGTACTTC. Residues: CASSPGSYSYEQYF.

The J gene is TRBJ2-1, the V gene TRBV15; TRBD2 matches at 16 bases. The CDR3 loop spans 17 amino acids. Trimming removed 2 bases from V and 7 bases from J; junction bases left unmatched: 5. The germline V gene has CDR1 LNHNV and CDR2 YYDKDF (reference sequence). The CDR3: CATSRWGLAGGRNEQFF. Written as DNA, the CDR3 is TGTGCCACCAGCAGATGGGGACTAGCGGGGGGGCGGAATGAGCAGTTCTTC. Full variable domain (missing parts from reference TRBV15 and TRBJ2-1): DAMVIQNPRYQVTQFGKPVTLSCSQTLNHNVMYWYQQKSSQAPKLLFHYYDKDFNNEADTPDNFQSRRPNTSFCFLDIRSPGLGDTAMYLCATSRWGLAGGRNEQFFGPGTRLTVL.

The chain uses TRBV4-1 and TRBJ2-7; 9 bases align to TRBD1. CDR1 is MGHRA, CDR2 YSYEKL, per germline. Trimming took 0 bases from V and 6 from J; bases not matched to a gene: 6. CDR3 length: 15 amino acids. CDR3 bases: TGCGCCAGCAGCCAAGATTACAGGGGGCTATCCGAGCAGTACTTC. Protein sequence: CASSQDYRGLSEQYF.

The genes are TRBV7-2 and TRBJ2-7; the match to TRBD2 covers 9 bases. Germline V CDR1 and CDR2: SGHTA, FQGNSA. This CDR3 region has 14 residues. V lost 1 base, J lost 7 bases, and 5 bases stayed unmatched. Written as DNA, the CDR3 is TGTGCCAGCAGCTTAGGCGGGGGGGCGAAGGAGCAGTACTTC. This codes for CASSLGGGAKEQYF.

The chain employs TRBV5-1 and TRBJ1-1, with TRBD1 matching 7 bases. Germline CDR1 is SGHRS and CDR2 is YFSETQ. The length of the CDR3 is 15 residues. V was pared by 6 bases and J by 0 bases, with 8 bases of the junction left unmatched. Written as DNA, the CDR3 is TGCGCCAGCACCCAGGTAGGGACAGTGAACACTGAAGCTTTCTTT. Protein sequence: CASTQVGTVNTEAFF.